The T cell receptor (beta chain) described here comes from a study of naive and memory T cell subsets. This clonotype was recorded at least ten times. Germline lookup yields CDR1 MDHEN and CDR2 SYDVKM. V gave up 6 bases and J gave up 1 base, with 16 bases separating them. The CDR3 contains 16 residues. An oligonucleotide containing a UMI was ligated to the 3' end of TCR cDNA. The SP2 primer and nested alpha and beta constant region primers amplified ligated cDNA in four rounds. One entry per CDR3 protein, called by TCRdb with MiXCR from the 5' RACE reads. The sample has about 48,000 distinct CDR3 sequences, around 4.7% seen once.

The receptor was isolated from a female donor in good health. The chain couples TRBV28 to TRBJ2-1; possibly TRBD2 for D (6 bases). The CDR3 sequence: CASRLRLVRSYNEQFF. The CDR3 region has the DNA TGTGCCAGCAGGCTGCGACTAGTTAGGTCCTACAATGAGCAGTTCTTC.